Listed below are T cell receptor beta chains from one sample, sequenced in a study of shared clonotypes between healthy human individuals. Clones were sequenced by immunoSEQ multiplex PCR, and TCRdb holds only the in-frame ones, with some missing. The table lists some 92,000 clones, around half of them singletons. The specimen was PBMCs. These receptors were collected from a woman aged 35 to 49 in good health. Some clones in this sample may be carry-over from other donors' samples. CDR3s include the opening cysteine and the closing phenylalanine or tryptophan. A D gene is named only where the DNA matches it firmly. Clone size is stated in some rows and not others, as once, few, many or a class when expanded.

v_call: TRBV7-2
j_call: TRBJ2-6
d_call: -
clone_size: -
cdr3_nt: TGTGCCAGCAGCTCAGGAGTCTCTGGGGCCAACGTCCTGACTTTC
cdr3_aa: CASSSGVSGANVLTF

v_call: TRBV15
j_call: TRBJ2-1
d_call: -
clone_size: -
cdr3_nt: TGTGCCACCAGCAGCAGGAAGACGGTAAATAACGATGAGCAGTTCTTC
cdr3_aa: CATSSRKTVNNDEQFF

v_call: TRBV28
j_call: TRBJ2-1
d_call: -
clone_size: many
cdr3_nt: TGTGCCAGCAGTTTACCCCCCGGGGGAAGCTCCTACAATGAGCAGTTCTTC
cdr3_aa: CASSLPPGGSSYNEQFF

v_call: TRBV30
j_call: TRBJ1-5
d_call: -
clone_size: -
cdr3_nt: TGTGCCTGGAGTGTAAGGGCAGGCTATAGCAATCAGCCCCAGCATTTT
cdr3_aa: CAWSVRAGYSNQPQHF

v_call: TRBV29-1
j_call: TRBJ2-3
d_call: -
clone_size: many
cdr3_nt: TGCAGCGGTCACGAGGGACTCAGGCTGGGAGATACGCAGTATTTT
cdr3_aa: CSGHEGLRLGDTQYF

v_call: TRBV7-2
j_call: TRBJ2-3
d_call: -
clone_size: -
cdr3_nt: TGTGCCAGCAGCCTGCAGGAGCGCACAGATACGCAGTATTTT
cdr3_aa: CASSLQERTDTQYF

v_call: TRBV28
j_call: TRBJ1-2
d_call: TRBD1
clone_size: many
cdr3_nt: TGTGCCACAAACCCCGGGACAGGCTATGGCTACACCTTC
cdr3_aa: CATNPGTGYGYTF

v_call: TRBV18
j_call: TRBJ2-5
d_call: TRBD1
clone_size: -
cdr3_nt: TGTGCCAGCTCGTCTGACAGGGTAGAGCCCCAGTACTTC
cdr3_aa: CASSSDRVEPQYF

v_call: TRBV27
j_call: TRBJ2-1
d_call: TRBD2
clone_size: few
cdr3_nt: TGTGCCAGCACTCTGATAGCGGGAAGAGGAAATGAGCAGTTCTTC
cdr3_aa: CASTLIAGRGNEQFF

v_call: TRBV11-2
j_call: TRBJ1-1
d_call: -
clone_size: -
cdr3_nt: TGTGCCAGCAGCTTAGGAACAGGTCTGAACACTGAAGCTTTCTTT
cdr3_aa: CASSLGTGLNTEAFF

v_call: TRBV30
j_call: TRBJ1-4
d_call: -
clone_size: many
cdr3_nt: TGTGCCTGGAGTCCCGGCAGGGGCGGCGAAAAACTGTTTTTT
cdr3_aa: CAWSPGRGGEKLFF

v_call: TRBV28
j_call: TRBJ2-7
d_call: -
clone_size: -
cdr3_nt: TGTGCCAGCAGTTTATACCGCGGGATCACCTACGAGCAGTACTTC
cdr3_aa: CASSLYRGITYEQYF

v_call: TRBV29-1
j_call: TRBJ2-1
d_call: TRBD2
clone_size: once
cdr3_nt: TGCAGCGCTGGGGGGGGTAATGAGCAGTTCTTC
cdr3_aa: CSAGGGNEQFF

v_call: TRBV11-2
j_call: TRBJ1-5
d_call: TRBD1
clone_size: few
cdr3_nt: TGTGCCAGCAGCTTTGGACAGGGGGCCGGTCAGCCCCAGCATTTT
cdr3_aa: CASSFGQGAGQPQHF

v_call: TRBV7-2
j_call: TRBJ1-2
d_call: TRBD1
clone_size: -
cdr3_nt: TGTGCCAGCAGCTTGGGACAGGGACGTGGCTACACCTTC
cdr3_aa: CASSLGQGRGYTF

v_call: TRBV5-1
j_call: TRBJ2-7
d_call: -
clone_size: many
cdr3_nt: TGCGCCAGCAGCTTGGGGGAGGGGGACGAACCAATCTCCTACGAGCAGTACTTC
cdr3_aa: CASSLGEGDEPISYEQYF

v_call: TRBV7-9
j_call: TRBJ1-5
d_call: -
clone_size: -
cdr3_nt: TGTGCCAGCAGCTTAACGAGGGCCCCGGGACAACGGCAGCCCCAGCATTTT
cdr3_aa: CASSLTRAPGQRQPQHF

v_call: TRBV14
j_call: TRBJ1-1
d_call: -
clone_size: few
cdr3_nt: TGTGCCAGCAGCCAAGCTAGGGTCACTGAAGCTTTCTTT
cdr3_aa: CASSQARVTEAFF

v_call: TRBV6-4
j_call: TRBJ2-3
d_call: TRBD1
clone_size: -
cdr3_nt: TGTGCCAGCAGTGACTCGCAAGACAGGGGTGATACGCAGTATTTT
cdr3_aa: CASSDSQDRGDTQYF

v_call: TRBV4-3
j_call: TRBJ2-5
d_call: -
clone_size: -
cdr3_nt: TGCGCCAGCAGCCAAGGGGCAGCCCGCGTGCTCCAAGAGACCCAGTACTTC
cdr3_aa: CASSQGAARVLQETQYF

v_call: TRBV6-5
j_call: TRBJ1-6
d_call: -
clone_size: -
cdr3_nt: TGTGCCAGCAGTTACAGGGAGGACTCACCCCTCCACTTT
cdr3_aa: CASSYREDSPLHF

v_call: TRBV29-1
j_call: TRBJ2-7
d_call: TRBD1
clone_size: many
cdr3_nt: TGCAGCGTTAGGACAGGGGTGACCTACGAGCAGTACTTC
cdr3_aa: CSVRTGVTYEQYF

v_call: TRBV29-1
j_call: TRBJ1-3
d_call: -
clone_size: -
cdr3_nt: TGCAGCGTTGGGGGAGGGGCTGGAAGCACCATATATTTT
cdr3_aa: CSVGGGAGSTIYF

v_call: TRBV6-5
j_call: TRBJ2-7
d_call: TRBD1
clone_size: -
cdr3_nt: TGTGCCAGCAGTAAGGGACAGACCAACTACGAGCAGTACTTC
cdr3_aa: CASSKGQTNYEQYF

v_call: TRBV6-1
j_call: TRBJ2-2
d_call: -
clone_size: few
cdr3_nt: TGTGCCACCCTACTGGGGGAAACCGGGGAGCTGTTTTTT
cdr3_aa: CATLLGETGELFF

v_call: TRBV5-5
j_call: TRBJ1-6
d_call: -
clone_size: few
cdr3_nt: TGTGCCAGCAGCTTGTTCGGCGGCTATAATTCACCCCTCCACTTT
cdr3_aa: CASSLFGGYNSPLHF

v_call: TRBV9
j_call: TRBJ2-7
d_call: -
clone_size: -
cdr3_nt: TGTGCCAGCAGCGTAGGGGACACCGAGCAGTACTTC
cdr3_aa: CASSVGDTEQYF

v_call: TRBV18
j_call: TRBJ2-7
d_call: TRBD2
clone_size: many
cdr3_nt: TGTGCCAGCCCGCCCCCCCCGACTAGCGCAACCTACGAGCAGTACTTC
cdr3_aa: CASPPPPTSATYEQYF

v_call: TRBV5-4
j_call: TRBJ2-7
d_call: -
clone_size: -
cdr3_nt: TGTGCCAGCAGCTCCTTTACAGGCTCCTACGAGCAGTACTTC
cdr3_aa: CASSSFTGSYEQYF

v_call: TRBV30
j_call: TRBJ1-2
d_call: -
clone_size: once
cdr3_nt: TGTGCCTGGAGTGCCCCAGGACAGACCGGCTACACCTTC
cdr3_aa: CAWSAPGQTGYTF

v_call: TRBV9
j_call: TRBJ2-7
d_call: TRBD1
clone_size: -
cdr3_nt: TGTGCCAGCAGCCCCAGAGGGGGCTTTAGCTCCTACGAGCAGTACTTC
cdr3_aa: CASSPRGGFSSYEQYF

v_call: TRBV30
j_call: TRBJ1-2
d_call: -
clone_size: -
cdr3_nt: TGTGCCTGGAGTCCTGGACAGTATGGCTACACCTTC
cdr3_aa: CAWSPGQYGYTF

v_call: TRBV6-1
j_call: TRBJ2-7
d_call: TRBD2
clone_size: few
cdr3_nt: TGTGCCAGCAGTGAAAGGCTAGCGGGCCCCTACGAGCAGTACTTC
cdr3_aa: CASSERLAGPYEQYF

v_call: TRBV6-4
j_call: TRBJ2-2
d_call: TRBD1
clone_size: -
cdr3_nt: TGTGCCAGCAGAGGGGGCACGACCGGGGAGCTGTTTTTT
cdr3_aa: CASRGGTTGELFF

v_call: TRBV7-3
j_call: TRBJ2-7
d_call: TRBD2
clone_size: -
cdr3_nt: TGTGCCAGCAGCTTACGGACTAGCGACGAGCAGTACTTC
cdr3_aa: CASSLRTSDEQYF

v_call: TRBV9
j_call: TRBJ2-7
d_call: -
clone_size: -
cdr3_nt: TGTGCCAGCAGCACCCTTGGAGCGGGCGGGAACGAGCAGTACTTC
cdr3_aa: CASSTLGAGGNEQYF

v_call: TRBV6-1
j_call: TRBJ1-2
d_call: TRBD1
clone_size: few
cdr3_nt: TGTGCCAGCAGTGGTACAGGGGATTACGGCTACACCTTC
cdr3_aa: CASSGTGDYGYTF

v_call: TRBV6-4
j_call: TRBJ2-3
d_call: TRBD2
clone_size: few
cdr3_nt: TGTGCCAGCAGTAGGGTAGCGGGATCGTCGGATACGCAGTATTTT
cdr3_aa: CASSRVAGSSDTQYF

v_call: TRBV5-6
j_call: TRBJ1-2
d_call: -
clone_size: many
cdr3_nt: TGTGCCAGCAGCTTTTTTGACTTCGAGTATGGCTACACCTTC
cdr3_aa: CASSFFDFEYGYTF

v_call: TRBV10-3
j_call: TRBJ2-3
d_call: TRBD2
clone_size: few
cdr3_nt: TGTGCCATAGGACTAGCCACAGATACGCAGTATTTT
cdr3_aa: CAIGLATDTQYF

v_call: TRBV30
j_call: TRBJ1-3
d_call: -
clone_size: -
cdr3_nt: TGTGCCTGGAGTGAGTACTCTGGAAACACCATATATTTT
cdr3_aa: CAWSEYSGNTIYF

v_call: TRBV18
j_call: TRBJ1-5
d_call: TRBD1
clone_size: -
cdr3_nt: TGTGCCAGCTCAAGCGGAGACAGGGGCGAGAGGCCCCAGCATTTT
cdr3_aa: CASSSGDRGERPQHF

v_call: TRBV18
j_call: TRBJ2-1
d_call: -
clone_size: medium-sized
cdr3_nt: TGTGCCAGCCGGATCGGGGGAGCGGAATCCTACAATGAGCAGTTCTTC
cdr3_aa: CASRIGGAESYNEQFF

v_call: TRBV7-8
j_call: TRBJ1-4
d_call: -
clone_size: -
cdr3_nt: TGTGCCAGCAGCCCATGGTGGGGATCAACTAATGAAAAACTGTTTTTT
cdr3_aa: CASSPWWGSTNEKLFF

v_call: TRBV4-1
j_call: TRBJ2-3
d_call: -
clone_size: -
cdr3_nt: TGCGCCAGCAGCCAAGACACAGATACGCAGTATTTT
cdr3_aa: CASSQDTDTQYF